This record covers a single TCR beta chain. Its antigen is as yet unknown. By positive magnetic bead selection, CD4+ and CD8+ cells were isolated, and their purity was checked by flow cytometry. These data originate in a study of somatic mutations in cytotoxic T cells in rheumatoid arthritis. Study information: Peripheral blood samples of around 30 ml EDTA were taken from patients directly after diagnosis and before treatment. General study findings and limits: With advancing age, CD8+ clonality climbed in rheumatoid arthritis patients but did not rise in healthy controls.

Using immunoSEQ multiplex PCR, the repertoire was profiled, and TCRdb retains in-frame clones only, with some absent. The repertoire holds 7,100 or so clones, with roughly 75% as singletons. With V trimmed by 6 bases and J by 6 bases, 15 bases remained unmatched. There are 16 residues in the CDR3. Germline lookup yields CDR1 SGHAT and CDR2 FQDESV (reference sequence). This chain links TRBV11-1 with TRBJ2-3; TRBD2 matches 7 bases. The sequence came from an adult with rheumatoid arthritis. Sequencing was done on a sample of CD8+ T cells sorted from blood. The CDR3 coding sequence is TGTGCCAGCAGTCGGGAGGTTGGCGTTTCTACGGATACGCAGTATTTT. Protein sequence: CASSREVGVSTDTQYF.